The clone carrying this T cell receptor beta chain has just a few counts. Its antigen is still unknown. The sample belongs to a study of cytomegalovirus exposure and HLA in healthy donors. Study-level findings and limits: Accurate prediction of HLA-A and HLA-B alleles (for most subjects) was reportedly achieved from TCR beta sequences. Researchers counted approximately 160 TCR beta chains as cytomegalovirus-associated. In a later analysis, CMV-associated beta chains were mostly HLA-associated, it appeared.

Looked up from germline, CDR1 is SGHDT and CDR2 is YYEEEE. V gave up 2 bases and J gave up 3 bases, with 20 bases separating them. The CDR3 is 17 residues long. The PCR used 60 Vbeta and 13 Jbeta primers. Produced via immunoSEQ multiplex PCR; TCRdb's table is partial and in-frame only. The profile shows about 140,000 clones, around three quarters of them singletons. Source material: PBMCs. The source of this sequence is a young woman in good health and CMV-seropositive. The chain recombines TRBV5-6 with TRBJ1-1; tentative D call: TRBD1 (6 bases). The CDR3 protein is CASSFRGAGAVYTEAFF. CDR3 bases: TGTGCCAGCAGCTTTAGGGGGGCGGGGGCGGTGTACACTGAAGCTTTCTTT.